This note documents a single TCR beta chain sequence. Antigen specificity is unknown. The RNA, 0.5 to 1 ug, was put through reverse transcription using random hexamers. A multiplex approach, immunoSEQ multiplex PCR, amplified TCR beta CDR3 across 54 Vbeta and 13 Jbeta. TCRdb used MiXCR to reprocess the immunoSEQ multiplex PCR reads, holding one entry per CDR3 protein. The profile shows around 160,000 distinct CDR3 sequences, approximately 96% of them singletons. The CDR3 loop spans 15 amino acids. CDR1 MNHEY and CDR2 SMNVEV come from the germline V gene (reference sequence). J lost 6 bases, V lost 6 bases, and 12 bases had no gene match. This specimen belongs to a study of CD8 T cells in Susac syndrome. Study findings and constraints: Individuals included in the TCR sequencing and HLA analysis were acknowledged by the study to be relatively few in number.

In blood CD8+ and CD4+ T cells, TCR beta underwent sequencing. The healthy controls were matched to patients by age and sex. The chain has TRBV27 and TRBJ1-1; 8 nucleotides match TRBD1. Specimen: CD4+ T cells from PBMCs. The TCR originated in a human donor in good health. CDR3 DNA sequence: TGTGCCAGCAGGGCCGGACAGGGCTATATGGCTGAAGCTTTCTTT. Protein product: CASRAGQGYMAEAFF.